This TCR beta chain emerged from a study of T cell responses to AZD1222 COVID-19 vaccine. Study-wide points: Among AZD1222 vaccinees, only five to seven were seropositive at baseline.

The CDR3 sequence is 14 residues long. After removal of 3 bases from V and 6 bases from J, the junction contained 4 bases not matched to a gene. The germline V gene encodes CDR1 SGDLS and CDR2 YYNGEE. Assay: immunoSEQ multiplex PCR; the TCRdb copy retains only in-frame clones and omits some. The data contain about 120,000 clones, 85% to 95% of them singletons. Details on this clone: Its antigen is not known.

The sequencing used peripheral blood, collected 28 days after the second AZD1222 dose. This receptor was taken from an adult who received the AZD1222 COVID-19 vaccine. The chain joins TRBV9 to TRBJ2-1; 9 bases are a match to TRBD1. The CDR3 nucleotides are TGTGCCAGCAGCGCCCCGGGACAGGGCAATGAGCAGTTCTTC. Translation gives CASSAPGQGNEQFF.